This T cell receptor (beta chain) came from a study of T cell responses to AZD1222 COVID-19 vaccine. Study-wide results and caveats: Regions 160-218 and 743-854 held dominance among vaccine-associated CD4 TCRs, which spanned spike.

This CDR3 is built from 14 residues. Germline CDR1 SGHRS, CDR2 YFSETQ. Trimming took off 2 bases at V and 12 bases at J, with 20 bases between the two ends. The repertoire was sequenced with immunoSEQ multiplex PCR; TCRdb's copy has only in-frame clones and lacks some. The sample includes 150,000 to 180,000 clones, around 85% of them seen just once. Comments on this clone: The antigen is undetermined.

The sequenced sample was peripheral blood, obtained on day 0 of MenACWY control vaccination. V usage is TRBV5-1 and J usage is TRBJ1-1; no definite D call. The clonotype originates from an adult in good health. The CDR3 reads CASSLDIRSGTSFF. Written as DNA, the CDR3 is TGCGCCAGCAGCTTAGATATTAGATCGGGAACCTCTTTCTTT.